This T cell receptor (beta chain) is from a study of metastatic and nonmetastatic thyroid tumors. Across the whole study: From malignant and benign thyroid patients, repertoires in blood and in tumor or nodule tissue were compared. Regarding the study as a whole: Versus benign nodules, malignant thyroid tumors reportedly had significantly higher TCR beta diversity, in blood and tumor.

TCRdb re-called the PCR reads with MiXCR. The data hold 5,000 or so clones, with 30% to 35% observed a single time. Thyroid surgery had not been preceded by any treatment in any patient. Trimming pared 2 bases from V and 2 bases from J, leaving 19 bases between. Germline values: CDR1 GTSNPN, CDR2 SVGIG (reference sequence). This CDR3 is 16 amino acids long. As regards this clone: The target antigen is unknown.

The V gene is TRBV30, the J gene TRBJ2-7; the D gene could be TRBD1 or TRBD2 (5 bases each). This TCR derives from a male donor with papillary thyroid cancer or a benign thyroid nodule (not recorded which). Some clones in this sample may be carry-over from other donors' samples. The source material was adjacent normal tissue. In DNA, the CDR3 is TGTGCCTGGAGTTTGGGACGAGGAGGAAGGGCCTACGAGCAGTACTTC. Its translation: CAWSLGRGGRAYEQYF.